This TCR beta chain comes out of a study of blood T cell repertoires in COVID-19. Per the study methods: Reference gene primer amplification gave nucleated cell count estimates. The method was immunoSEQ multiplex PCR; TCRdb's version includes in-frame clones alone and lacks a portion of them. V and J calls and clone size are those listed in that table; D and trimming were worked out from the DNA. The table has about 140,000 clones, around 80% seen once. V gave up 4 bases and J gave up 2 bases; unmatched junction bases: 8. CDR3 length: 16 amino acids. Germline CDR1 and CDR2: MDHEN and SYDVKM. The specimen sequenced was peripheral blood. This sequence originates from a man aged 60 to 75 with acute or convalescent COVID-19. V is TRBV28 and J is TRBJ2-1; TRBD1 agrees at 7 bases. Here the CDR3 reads CASSSGDSRAYNEQFF. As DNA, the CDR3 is TGTGCCAGCAGTTCCGGGGACAGCCGAGCCTACAATGAGCAGTTCTTC. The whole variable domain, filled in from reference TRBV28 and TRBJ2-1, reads DVKVTQSSRYLVKRTGEKVFLECVQDMDHENMFWYRQDPGLGLRLIYFSYDVKMKEKGDIPEGYSVSREKKERFSLILESASTNQTSMYLCASSSGDSRAYNEQFFGPGTRLTVL.